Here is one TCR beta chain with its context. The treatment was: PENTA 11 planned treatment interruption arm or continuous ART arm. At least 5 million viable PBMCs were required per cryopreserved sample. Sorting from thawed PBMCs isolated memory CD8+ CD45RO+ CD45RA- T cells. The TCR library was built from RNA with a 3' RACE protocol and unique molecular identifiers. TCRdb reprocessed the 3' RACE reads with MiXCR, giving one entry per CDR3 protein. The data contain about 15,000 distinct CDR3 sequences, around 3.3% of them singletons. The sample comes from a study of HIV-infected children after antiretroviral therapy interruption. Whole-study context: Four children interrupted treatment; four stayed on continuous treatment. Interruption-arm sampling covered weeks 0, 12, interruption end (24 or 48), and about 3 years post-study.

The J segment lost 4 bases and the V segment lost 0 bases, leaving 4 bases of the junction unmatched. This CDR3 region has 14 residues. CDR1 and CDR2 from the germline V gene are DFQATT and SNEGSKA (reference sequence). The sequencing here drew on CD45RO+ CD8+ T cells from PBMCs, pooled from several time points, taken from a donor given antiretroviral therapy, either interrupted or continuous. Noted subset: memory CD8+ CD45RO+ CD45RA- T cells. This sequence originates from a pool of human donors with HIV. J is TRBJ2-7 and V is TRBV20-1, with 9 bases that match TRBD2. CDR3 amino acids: CSAREPAGGYEQYF. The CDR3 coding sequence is TGCAGTGCTAGAGAACCAGCGGGGGGTTACGAGCAGTACTTC.